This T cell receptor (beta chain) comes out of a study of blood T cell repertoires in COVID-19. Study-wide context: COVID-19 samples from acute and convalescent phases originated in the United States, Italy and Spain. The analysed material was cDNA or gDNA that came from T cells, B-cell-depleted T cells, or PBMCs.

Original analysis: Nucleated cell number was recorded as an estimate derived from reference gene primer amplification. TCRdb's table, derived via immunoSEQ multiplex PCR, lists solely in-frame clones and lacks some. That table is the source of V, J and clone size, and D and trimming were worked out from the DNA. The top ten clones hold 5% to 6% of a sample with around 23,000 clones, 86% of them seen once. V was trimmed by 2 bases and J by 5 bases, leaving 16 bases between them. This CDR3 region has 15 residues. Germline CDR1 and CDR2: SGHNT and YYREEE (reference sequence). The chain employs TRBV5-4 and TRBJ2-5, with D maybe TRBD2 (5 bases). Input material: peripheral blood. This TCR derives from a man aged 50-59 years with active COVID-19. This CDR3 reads CASSFSTGMGETQYF. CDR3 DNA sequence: TGTGCCAGCAGCTTTTCAACGGGAATGGGGGAGACCCAGTACTTC.